Each of the 31 T cell receptor beta chains below was sequenced from the same sample in a study of blood T cell repertoires in COVID-19. The table came from immunoSEQ multiplex PCR; TCRdb's copy has only in-frame clones and leaves some out. The table lists some 400,000 clones, nearly 90% of them singletons, with 1.7% in the top ten. The source material was PBMCs or T cells enriched from blood (not recorded which). The receptors were gathered from a young woman who had recovered from COVID-19.

The genes are TRBV5-5 and TRBJ1-6, with D tentatively TRBD1 (5 bases). CDR3 length: 14 amino acids. CDR1 is SGHKS, CDR2 YYEKEE, per germline (reference sequence). V was clipped by 2 bases and J by 6 bases, with 9 bases between them. DNA for the CDR3: TGTGCCAGCAGCTTTTCCCAGGGTAATTCACCCCTCCACTTT. Its protein is CASSFSQGNSPLHF. The full variable domain, completed using reference TRBV5-5 and TRBJ1-6, is DAGVTQSPTHLIKTRGQQVTLRCSPISGHKSVSWYQQVLGQGPQFIFQYYEKEERGRGNFPDRFSARQFPNYSSELNVNALLLGDSALYLCASSFSQGNSPLHFGNGTRLTVT.

This chain joins TRBV7-6 and TRBJ2-1; 9 nucleotides align to TRBD1. V shed 4 bases and J 2 bases; nucleotides not matched to a gene: 12. Germline assignment: CDR1 SGHVS and CDR2 FNYEAQ. This CDR3 is 18 amino acids long. The CDR3 loop is CASSSRDRAFRTYNEQFF. CDR3 sequence (DNA): TGTGCCAGCAGCTCCCGGGACAGGGCGTTTCGGACCTACAATGAGCAGTTCTTC.

J is TRBJ2-6 and V is TRBV4-1, with 7 bases that match TRBD1. CDR3 length: 16 residues. The J segment lost 0 bases and the V segment lost 7 bases, leaving 6 bases of the junction unmatched. Germline V gene sequence: CDR1 MGHRA, CDR2 YSYEKL. The CDR3 sequence is CASNWNRGSGANVLTF. CDR3 coding DNA: TGCGCCAGCAATTGGAACAGGGGCTCTGGGGCCAACGTCCTGACTTTC.

This sequence joins TRBV12-5 and TRBJ2-1; the match to TRBD2 covers 7 bases. Germline V gene data show CDR1 as LGHNT and CDR2 as FRNRAP. The CDR3 has 11 residues. V lost 9 bases and J lost 4; bases outside the gene matches: 0. CDR3 loop: CASGGYNEQFF. CDR3 DNA: TGTGCTAGCGGGGGGTACAATGAGCAGTTCTTC.

This chain connects TRBV7-9 to TRBJ1-2; a possible D gene is TRBD1 (6 bases). CDR3 length: 13 residues. Germline loops: CDR1 SEHNR, CDR2 FQNEAQ (reference sequence). Between the trimmed V and J ends, which lost 3 bases and 4 bases, there was a span of 9 bases. The CDR3 nucleotides are TGTGCCAGCAGCTTCATGGGGGCCTATGGCTACACCTTC. As protein: CASSFMGAYGYTF.

The chain carries TRBV6-2 or TRBV6-3 and TRBJ2-3; D possibly corresponds to TRBD2 (6 bases). Germline assignment: CDR1 MNHEY and CDR2 SVGEGT. CDR3 length: 16 amino acids. V was trimmed by 6 bases and J by 0 bases, leaving 16 bases between them. CDR3 protein: CASSPIILASTDTQYF. In DNA, the CDR3 is TGTGCCAGCAGCCCAATCATTCTAGCGAGCACAGATACGCAGTATTTT.

This clone appeared once. The V call is TRBV5-1, the J call TRBJ2-7; weak D call: TRBD2 (5 bases). The CDR3 covers 13 residues. Germline V lookup: CDR1 SGHRS, CDR2 YFSETQ. The V and J ends lost 2 bases and 3 bases respectively, with 9 bases between them. The CDR3 DNA reads as TGCGCCAGCAGCTTCGGACTGAGCTACGAGCAGTACTTC. It encodes CASSFGLSYEQYF.

The chain uses TRBV7-3 and TRBJ2-1; tentative D call: TRBD1 (6 bases). Between the trimmed V and J ends, which lost 4 bases and 5 bases, there was a span of 18 bases. The CDR3 has 16 residues. Germline CDR1 is SGHTA and CDR2 is FQGTGA. CDR3 loop: CASSSLTGKRDNEQFF. As DNA, the CDR3 is TGTGCCAGCAGCTCCCTTACAGGGAAAAGAGACAATGAGCAGTTCTTC.

This chain joins TRBV19 and TRBJ2-4, with D tentatively TRBD1 (5 bases). Germline loops: CDR1 LNHDA, CDR2 SQIVND (reference sequence). V dropped 3 bases and J dropped 0 bases, with 12 bases sitting between them. The CDR3 is 16 amino acids. CDR3 region: CASSMSAGIAKNIQYF. CDR3 DNA sequence: TGTGCCAGTAGTATGAGTGCAGGGATAGCCAAAAACATTCAGTACTTC.

The V call is TRBV19, the J call TRBJ1-1; TRBD1 agrees at 11 bases. This CDR3 has 14 residues. The V and J ends lost 7 bases and 5 bases, in that order; junction bases with no gene match: 6. From germline, CDR1 is LNHDA and CDR2 SQIVND (reference sequence). The DNA for the CDR3 is TGTGCCAGTAAGGGACAGGGGGTATATACTGAAGCTTTCTTT. It yields the protein CASKGQGVYTEAFF.

The sample holds a few counts of this clone. The rearrangement joins TRBV5-1 to TRBJ2-7, with TRBD2 matching 10 bases. Germline CDR1 and CDR2: SGHRS and YFSETQ. With V trimmed by 2 bases and J by 0 bases, 8 bases remained unmatched. The CDR3 extends over 17 amino acids. The CDR3 region has the DNA TGCGCCAGCAGCTTAAGTACTAGCGGGGCGGACTCCTACGAGCAGTACTTC. This codes for CASSLSTSGADSYEQYF.

This clone was counted a single time. V usage is TRBV7-9 and J usage is TRBJ2-2; 8 bases are a match to TRBD1. Germline assignment: CDR1 SEHNR and CDR2 FQNEAQ (reference sequence). The CDR3 covers 15 residues. V lost 5 bases to trimming and J lost 6 bases; unmatched junction nucleotides: 8. The CDR3, as DNA: TGTGCCAGCAGCATGACAGGGGTTAGTCCCGGGGAGCTGTTTTTT. Encoded protein: CASSMTGVSPGELFF. Full variable domain (rest looked up from reference TRBV7-9 and TRBJ2-2): DTGVSQNPRHKITKRGQNVTFRCDPISEHNRLYWYRQTLGQGPEFLTYFQNEAQLEKSRLLSDRFSAERPKGSFSTLEIQRTEQGDSAMYLCASSMTGVSPGELFFGEGSRLTVL.

The chain recombines TRBV6-5 with TRBJ2-1; 9 nucleotides agree with TRBD2. V lost 5 bases to trimming and J lost 8 bases; unmatched junction nucleotides: 7. The CDR3 contains 14 residues. CDR1 and CDR2 from the germline V gene are MNHEY and SVGAGI. Here the CDR3 DNA reads TGTGCCAGCAGTCCGGGACTAGCACTCGATGAGCAGTTCTTC. Encoded protein: CASSPGLALDEQFF.

The rearrangement links TRBV7-9 to TRBJ1-1; 7 bases fit TRBD1. With V trimmed by 2 bases and J by 0 bases, 3 bases remained unmatched. The CDR3 runs to 15 residues. Germline values: CDR1 SEHNR, CDR2 FQNEAQ (reference sequence). The DNA of the CDR3 is TGTGCCAGCAGCTTAAGGGGGACAGTGAACACTGAAGCTTTCTTT. Encoded protein: CASSLRGTVNTEAFF.

The V and J genes are TRBV27 and TRBJ1-1, with D hard to call. This CDR3 has 14 amino acids. Deletions cut 1 base from V and 2 bases from J, with 8 bases between. The germline CDR1 and CDR2 sequences are MNHEY and SMNVEV (reference sequence). The CDR3 loop is CASSLFPSNTEAFF. Written as DNA, the CDR3 is TGTGCCAGCAGTTTATTCCCCTCCAACACTGAAGCTTTCTTT.

There are a few counts of this clone. The same CDR3 also results from other DNA sequences found in this sample. This chain uses TRBV5-1 with TRBJ1-4, with 7 nucleotides matching TRBD1. J gave up 7 bases and V 1 base, and 1 base lay outside the gene matches. Per the germline V gene, CDR1 is SGHRS and CDR2 is YFSETQ. This CDR3 contains 13 residues. CDR3 protein: CASSLNRGEKLFF. CDR3 in DNA: TGCGCCAGCAGCTTGAACAGGGGTGAAAAACTGTTTTTT. The variable domain in full, completed from reference TRBV5-1 and TRBJ1-4, reads KAGVTQTPRYLIKTRGQQVTLSCSPISGHRSVSWYQQTPGQGLQFLFEYFSETQRNKGNFPGRFSGRQFSNSRSEMNVSTLELGDSALYLCASSLNRGEKLFFGSGTQLSVL.

This chain joins TRBV27 and TRBJ1-5, with 9 nucleotides matching TRBD1. CDR3 length: 20 residues. Losses at the gene ends were 6 bases for V and 2 bases for J; bases not matched to a gene: 20. Per germline, CDR1 MNHEY and CDR2 SMNVEV (reference sequence). The CDR3 spells CASSPKGGTGKFEGNQPQHF. CDR3 bases: TGTGCCAGCAGCCCAAAGGGCGGGACAGGGAAGTTCGAGGGCAATCAGCCCCAGCATTTT.

The J gene is TRBJ2-5, the V gene TRBV9, with D possibly matching TRBD1 (5 bases). Trimming removed 0 bases at V and 1 base at J, with 10 bases between. Germline V CDR1 and CDR2: SGDLS, YYNGEE. The CDR3 loop spans 15 amino acids. The CDR3 DNA reads as TGTGCCAGCAGCGTAGCCCTGGGGCTCCAAGAGACCCAGTACTTC. Translation: CASSVALGLQETQYF.

The V call is TRBV9, the J call TRBJ1-5, with D maybe TRBD1 (5 bases). Germline CDR1 and CDR2: SGDLS and YYNGEE. V gave up 3 bases and J gave up 10 bases, with 17 bases separating them. CDR3 length equals 14 residues. This CDR3 is CASSASGVDSPQHF. Written as DNA, the CDR3 is TGTGCCAGCAGCGCCTCTGGGGTTGACAGCCCCCAGCATTTT.

The rearrangement joins TRBV19 to TRBJ1-5; D is uncertain. The germline V gene encodes CDR1 LNHDA and CDR2 SQIVND (reference sequence). Trimming took 2 bases from V and 0 from J, leaving 8 bases between them. The CDR3 is 15 amino acids. Here the CDR3 DNA reads TGTGCCAGTAGTATATCAGGATATAGCAATCAGCCCCAGCATTTT. The encoded protein is CASSISGYSNQPQHF.

The chain couples TRBV7-6 to TRBJ1-2; possible D gene TRBD1, 5 bases. Germline V gene lookup returns CDR1 SGHVS and CDR2 FNYEAQ. V lost 5 bases to trimming and J lost 4 bases, with 11 bases between them. This CDR3 spans 13 amino acids. In DNA, the CDR3 is TGTGCCAGCAGCCCGACAGCTGGCTATGGCTACACCTTC. Amino acid sequence: CASSPTAGYGYTF.

The chain has TRBV19 and TRBJ2-6; D call uncertain. Germline V CDR1 and CDR2: LNHDA, SQIVND (reference sequence). V lost 6 bases and J lost 6, with 21 bases in between. The CDR3 sequence is 17 residues long. The CDR3 sequence is CASSQNLLARVANVLTF. CDR3 bases: TGTGCCAGTAGCCAGAACCTATTGGCTCGGGTGGCCAACGTCCTGACTTTC.

This clone was picked up a small number of times. The V gene is TRBV7-2, the J gene TRBJ1-5; D not certain. The CDR3 length is 13 residues. V was pared by 6 bases and J by 6 bases, with 12 bases between. In germline, CDR1 is SGHTA, CDR2 FQGNSA. The CDR3 bases are TGTGCCAGCAGAAAAAACACAGCTCAGCCCCAGCATTTT. Protein: CASRKNTAQPQHF.

This clone was picked up one time. The rearrangement links TRBV7-2 to TRBJ2-3; the match to TRBD1 covers 8 bases. CDR1 SGHTA and CDR2 FQGNSA come from the germline V gene. The trim removed 4 bases at V and 5 bases at J, leaving 11 bases unmatched. This CDR3 is built from 16 residues. The DNA for the CDR3 is TGTGCCAGCAGCTCCACAGGGGACAGGAGACAAGATACGCAGTATTTT. Translating it yields CASSSTGDRRQDTQYF. Drawing the rest from reference TRBV7-2 and TRBJ2-3, the complete variable domain is GAGVSQSPSNKVTEKGKDVELRCDPISGHTALYWYRQSLGQGLEFLIYFQGNSAPDKSGLPSDRFSAERTGGSVSTLTIQRTQQEDSAVYLCASSSTGDRRQDTQYFGPGTRLTVL.

This clone was counted a single time. The V and J genes are TRBV29-1 and TRBJ2-2; 8 nucleotides match TRBD1. The CDR3 covers 15 residues. Trimming cost V 6 bases and J 0 bases; bases outside gene matches: 6. Germline lookup yields CDR1 SQVTM and CDR2 ANQGSEA. CDR3 nucleotides: TGCAGCGTACATGGACAGGGTGCGAACACCGGGGAGCTGTTTTTT. It specifies CSVHGQGANTGELFF.

The chain links TRBV30 to TRBJ2-1, with 13 bases that match TRBD2. This CDR3 comprises 15 residues. CDR1 is GTSNPN, CDR2 SVGIG, per germline (reference sequence). The ends lost 1 base at V and 4 bases at J; junction bases unmatched: 1. CDR3 region: CAWSGTSGGYNEQFF. The CDR3 coding sequence is TGTGCCTGGAGTGGGACTAGCGGGGGTTACAATGAGCAGTTCTTC.

This chain joins TRBV7-9 and TRBJ1-3; D remains unclear. The V gene's germline CDR1 is SEHNR and CDR2 FQNEAQ (reference sequence). V lost 0 bases and J lost 0, with 9 bases in between. The CDR3 consists of 16 residues. As DNA, the CDR3 is TGTGCCAGCAGCTTAGCGCCGAGCATCTCTGGAAACACCATATATTTT. Protein sequence: CASSLAPSISGNTIYF.

This clone came up once. The chain employs TRBV9 and TRBJ1-5, with D unclear. The V end was cut by 3 bases, the J end by 0 bases, with 10 bases between. The germline V gene encodes CDR1 SGDLS and CDR2 YYNGEE. The CDR3 consists of 15 residues. CDR3 DNA sequence: TGTGCCAGCAGCGACCGCGGGGATAGCAATCAGCCCCAGCATTTT. It codes for CASSDRGDSNQPQHF.

The chain has TRBV5-1 and TRBJ1-6; 8 bases map to TRBD1. Germline trimming cut 3 bases from V and 6 bases from J; bases unmatched to any gene: 5. CDR1 and CDR2 (germline): SGHRS, YFSETQ. The length of the CDR3 is 15 residues. The chain's CDR3 is CASSSNTGGNSPLHF. The CDR3 DNA reads TGCGCCAGCAGCTCGAATACAGGGGGTAATTCACCCCTCCACTTT.

This CDR3 reads CTSSQRRQGTRSNQPQHF. CDR3 in DNA: TGCACCAGCAGCCAACGTCGGCAGGGGACACGGAGCAATCAGCCCCAGCATTTT. The chain is built from TRBV1 and TRBJ1-5; the table's D call, TRBD1, has no DNA check behind it. TRBV1 is reported as a pseudogene. This CDR3 is built from 18 residues.

Only one count was recorded for this clone. For the CDR3, the DNA is TGTGCCAGCAGCTCCCGCGGCGGGACCTACGAGCAGTACTTC. It yields the protein CASSSRGGTYEQYF. The chain employs TRBV5-4 and TRBJ2-7, with a possible D match to TRBD2 (6 bases). CDR3 length: 14 amino acids. The V gene's germline CDR1 is SGHNT and CDR2 YYREEE (reference sequence). Between the trimmed V and J ends, which lost 3 bases and 2 bases, there was a span of 12 bases.